Listed below are T cell receptor beta chains from one sample, sequenced in a study of T cell changes during pregnancy in multiple sclerosis. The assay was immunoSEQ multiplex PCR, and TCRdb's table has in-frame clones only and misses some. Of around 62,000 clones in the sample, 90% were seen once. The input for sequencing was peripheral blood, taken in the second trimester of pregnancy. The receptors come from a female donor in good health, enrolled as a control in a pregnancy study. The CDR3 runs from the conserved cysteine through the conserved F or W.

CDR3 length	V gene	J gene	CDR3 protein
15	TRBV9	TRBJ2-2	CASSPRLANTGELFF
17	TRBV6-1	TRBJ2-7	CASSVLPRRTSGYEQYF
14	TRBV28	TRBJ1-1	CASSSTGGRAEAFF
14	TRBV11-2	TRBJ1-3	CASSSGFSGNTIYF
14	TRBV5-1	TRBJ2-2	CASSSLGGTGELFF
16	TRBV21-1	TRBJ1-5	CASSKVGPPGDQPQHF
14	TRBV6-5	TRBJ1-1	CASKGQRINTEAFF
13	TRBV4-2	TRBJ2-7	CASSQERHDEQYF
15	TRBV9	TRBJ2-3	CASSVGGGNTDTQYF
14	TRBV2	TRBJ1-1	CASSARLTSTEAFF
13	TRBV29-1	TRBJ2-7	CSVGNRNSYEQYF
15	TRBV28	TRBJ2-3	CASSLGSGKTDTQYF
15	TRBV6-5	TRBJ2-2	CASSYTGGETGELFF
14	TRBV16	TRBJ1-5	CASSHRDNNQPQHF
14	TRBV10-3	TRBJ1-1	CAISSSQGHTEAFF
16	TRBV19	TRBJ2-2	CASSISGGDVAGELFF
13	TRBV15	TRBJ1-2	CATSPDRNYGYTF
17	TRBV7-9	TRBJ2-5	CASSLPGLAGHQETQYF
15	TRBV4-1	TRBJ2-7	CASSQVTSSTYEQYF
12	TRBV29-1	TRBJ2-7	CSAGDNAYEQYF
12	TRBV27	TRBJ2-3	CASSLQGNTQYF
14	TRBV14	TRBJ2-7	CASSPGTGYYEQYF
14	TRBV27	TRBJ2-7	CASSPGQGYYEQYF
13	TRBV30	TRBJ1-4	CAWNPGTGQKLFF
16	TRBV4-1	TRBJ1-2	CASSQERELVYRGYTF
13	TRBV7-9	TRBJ2-7	CASSTGDSYEQYF
16	TRBV7-9	TRBJ2-3	CASSLFLPEDGDTQYF
14	TRBV5-4	TRBJ2-4	CASSKSSSEVIQYF
12	TRBV2	TRBJ1-1	CASSEPGVEAFF
17	TRBV7-2	TRBJ2-2	CASSPRDGSGRPGELFF
15	TRBV18	TRBJ1-4	CASSPPSTASEKLFF
18	TRBV12-5	TRBJ1-1	CASGLRIPPGGRNTEAFF
15	TRBV7-6	TRBJ2-7	CASSRAGGEGYEQYF
15	TRBV29-1	TRBJ2-1	CSVVHLAGDYNEQFF
12	TRBV7-8	TRBJ2-1	CASSFDTDEQFF
13	TRBV5-6	TRBJ2-7	CASSPQGAGEQYF
13	TRBV7-9	TRBJ1-2	CASSFRDSYGYTF
15	TRBV28	TRBJ2-1	CASSRLADLGNEQFF
15	TRBV18	TRBJ2-7	CASSPGTGGSYEQYF
18	TRBV13	TRBJ1-1	CASSLEVRWGAVRTEAFF
15	TRBV7-8	TRBJ2-1	CASSLEGTRTDEQFF
18	TRBV30	TRBJ2-7	CAWSVRARVRAKAYEQYF
14	TRBV5-4	TRBJ2-7	CASSLRSATGEQYF